This is a list of T cell receptor beta chains from one sample in a study of T cells in lung cancer brain metastases. TCRdb's copy holds only in-frame clones and misses some; the assay was immunoSEQ multiplex PCR. Of some 5,100 clones detected, roughly 82% appear once; the ten largest clones hold 6% to 8%. Sequencing was carried out using tumor tissue from a brain metastasis. These receptors came from a man aged 45-65 years with non-small cell lung cancer that had spread to the brain. Each CDR3 is given with its conserved first and last residue. The D gene is left open where the match is weak. Clone size is stated in some rows and not others, as once, few, many or a class when expanded.

j_gene,v_gene,abundance,d_gene,CDR3aa,CDR3nt
TRBJ1-2,TRBV6-5,once,NA,CASSTDSRRGYTF,TGTGCCAGCAGCACCGACAGTCGCCGTGGCTACACCTTC
TRBJ2-2,TRBV7-3,NA,NA,CASRREAGELFF,TGTGCCAGCAGAAGGGAGGCCGGGGAGCTGTTTTTT
TRBJ1-1,TRBV7-9,NA,NA,CALGSAMNTEAFF,TGTGCCCTAGGGTCCGCGATGAACACTGAAGCTTTCTTT
TRBJ1-3,TRBV29-1,NA,TRBD1,CSGTGGSGNTIYF,TGCAGCGGAACAGGGGGCTCTGGAAACACCATATATTTT
TRBJ1-2,TRBV29-1,NA,TRBD1,CSVEATLGGGYGYTF,TGCAGCGTTGAAGCTACCTTAGGGGGCGGCTATGGCTACACCTTC
TRBJ1-4,TRBV5-1,NA,NA,CASSSGHVNEKLFF,TGCGCCAGCAGCTCGGGCCATGTCAATGAAAAACTGTTTTTT
TRBJ2-3,TRBV19,few,TRBD1,CASMDRERVDTQYF,TGTGCCAGTATGGACAGGGAAAGGGTAGATACGCAGTATTTT
TRBJ1-2,TRBV6-5,NA,NA,CASRVDGNYGYTF,TGTGCCAGCAGGGTGGACGGCAACTATGGCTACACCTTC
TRBJ2-2,TRBV4-1,NA,TRBD2,CASSQRGLEAAGAGELFF,TGCGCCAGCAGCCAAAGGGGATTGGAGGCAGCGGGGGCCGGGGAGCTGTTTTTT
TRBJ2-1,TRBV7-9,once,NA,CASSLKTEILGNEQFF,TGTGCCAGCAGCTTGAAGACCGAGATATTAGGCAATGAGCAGTTCTTC
TRBJ1-1,TRBV5-1,NA,TRBD1,CASSPHRQGRGTEAFF,TGCGCCAGCAGCCCCCACAGACAGGGGAGGGGCACTGAAGCTTTCTTT
TRBJ1-2,TRBV10-2,once,NA,CASSEGIRAPLRGYTF,TGCGCCAGCAGTGAGGGTATCAGGGCCCCCTTAAGAGGCTACACCTTC
TRBJ1-6,TRBV12-5,NA,NA,CASGLTGNSPLHF,TGTGCTAGTGGTTTAACAGGAAATTCACCCCTCCACTTT
TRBJ2-7,TRBV2,NA,TRBD2,CASSGERGAFYEQYF,TGTGCCAGCAGTGGGGAGCGGGGGGCATTTTACGAGCAGTACTTC
TRBJ1-1,TRBV4-2,NA,NA,CASSPVRQANEAFF,TGTGCTAGCAGCCCCGTCCGTCAGGCTAATGAAGCTTTCTTT
TRBJ2-2,TRBV19,NA,NA,CACQGNAGELFF,TGTGCCTGCCAGGGGAACGCCGGGGAGCTGTTTTTT
TRBJ1-1,TRBV5-1,NA,NA,CASSFSGAAEAFF,TGCGCCAGCAGCTTTTCGGGGGCGGCTGAAGCTTTCTTT
TRBJ1-1,TRBV30,NA,NA,CALGGATGNTEAFF,TGTGCCTTGGGGGGGGCCACTGGGAACACTGAAGCTTTCTTT
TRBJ1-2,TRBV7-9,NA,NA,CASSTSVTDYGYTF,TGTGCCAGCAGCACCTCCGTGACAGACTATGGCTACACCTTC
TRBJ1-2,TRBV30,NA,NA,CAWSPEQGLKTF,TGTGCCTGGAGTCCTGAACAGGGCCTGAAAACCTTC
TRBJ2-3,TRBV4-1,NA,NA,CASSLDRARGYTQYF,TGCGCCAGCAGCCTGGATCGGGCACGGGGGTATACGCAGTATTTT
TRBJ2-2,TRBV6-5,NA,TRBD2,CASSLGGAGPGELFF,TGTGCCAGCAGCCTCGGGGGGGCCGGTCCCGGGGAGCTGTTTTTT